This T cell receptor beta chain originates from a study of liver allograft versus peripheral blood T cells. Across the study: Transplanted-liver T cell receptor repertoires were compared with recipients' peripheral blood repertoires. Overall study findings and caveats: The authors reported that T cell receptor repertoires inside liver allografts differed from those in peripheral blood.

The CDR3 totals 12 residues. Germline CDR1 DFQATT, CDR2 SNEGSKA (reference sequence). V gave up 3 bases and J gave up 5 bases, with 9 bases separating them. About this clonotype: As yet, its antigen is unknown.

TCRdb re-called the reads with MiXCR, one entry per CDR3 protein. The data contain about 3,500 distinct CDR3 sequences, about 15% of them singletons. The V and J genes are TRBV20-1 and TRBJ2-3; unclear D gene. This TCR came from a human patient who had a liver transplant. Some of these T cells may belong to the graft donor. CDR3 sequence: CSASVTLDTQYF. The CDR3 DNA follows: TGCAGTGCTAGCGTCACCCTAGATACGCAGTATTTT.